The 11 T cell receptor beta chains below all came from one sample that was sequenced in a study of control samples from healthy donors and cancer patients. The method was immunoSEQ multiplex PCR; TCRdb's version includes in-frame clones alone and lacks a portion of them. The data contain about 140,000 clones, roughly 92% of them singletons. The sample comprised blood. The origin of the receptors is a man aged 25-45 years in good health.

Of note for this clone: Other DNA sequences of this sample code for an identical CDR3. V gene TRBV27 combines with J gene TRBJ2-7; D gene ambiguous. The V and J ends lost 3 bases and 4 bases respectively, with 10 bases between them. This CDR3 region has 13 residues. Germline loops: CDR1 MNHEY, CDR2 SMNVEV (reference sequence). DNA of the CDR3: TGTGCCAGCAGTTTGTCGGGTCAGTACGAGCAGTACTTC. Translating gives CASSLSGQYEQYF.

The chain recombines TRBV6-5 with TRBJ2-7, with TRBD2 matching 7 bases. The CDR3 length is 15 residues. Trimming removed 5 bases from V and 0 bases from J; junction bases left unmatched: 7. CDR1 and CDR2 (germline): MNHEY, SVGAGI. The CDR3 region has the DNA TGTGCCAGCAGTCCGGTTTCGGGGGGCTCCTACGAGCAGTACTTC. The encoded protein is CASSPVSGGSYEQYF.

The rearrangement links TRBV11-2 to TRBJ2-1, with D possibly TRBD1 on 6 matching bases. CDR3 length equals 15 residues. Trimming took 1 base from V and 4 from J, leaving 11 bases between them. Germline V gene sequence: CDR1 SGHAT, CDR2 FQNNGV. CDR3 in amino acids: CASSLAGTLYNEQFF. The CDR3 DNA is TGTGCCAGCAGCTTAGCCGGGACACTTTACAATGAGCAGTTCTTC.

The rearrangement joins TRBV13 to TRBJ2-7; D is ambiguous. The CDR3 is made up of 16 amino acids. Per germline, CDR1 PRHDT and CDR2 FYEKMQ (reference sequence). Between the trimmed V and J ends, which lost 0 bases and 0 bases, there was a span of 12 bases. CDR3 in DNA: TGTGCCAGCAGCTTAGGCCACGGTAGGAACTCCTACGAGCAGTACTTC. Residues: CASSLGHGRNSYEQYF.

For the CDR3, the DNA is TGTGCCAGCAGGACAGCGGGGACGCCGAACACTGAAGCTTTCTTT. It specifies CASRTAGTPNTEAFF. The genes are TRBV6-5 and TRBJ1-1; D might be TRBD1 (5 bases). CDR3 size: 15 residues. Looked up from germline, CDR1 is MNHEY and CDR2 is SVGAGI. Trimming stripped 6 bases from V and 1 base from J, with 15 bases between.

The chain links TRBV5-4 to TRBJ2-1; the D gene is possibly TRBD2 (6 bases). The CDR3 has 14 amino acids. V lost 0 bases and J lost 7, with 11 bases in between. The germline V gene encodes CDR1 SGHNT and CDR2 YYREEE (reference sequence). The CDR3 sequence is CASSLVPSENEQFF. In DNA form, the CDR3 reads TGTGCCAGCAGCTTGGTGCCTAGCGAAAATGAGCAGTTCTTC.

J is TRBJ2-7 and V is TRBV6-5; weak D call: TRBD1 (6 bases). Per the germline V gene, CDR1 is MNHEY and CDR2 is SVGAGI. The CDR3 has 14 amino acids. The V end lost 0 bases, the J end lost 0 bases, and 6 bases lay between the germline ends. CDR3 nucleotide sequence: TGTGCCAGCAGTTACTCCAGGGGCTCCTACGAGCAGTACTTC. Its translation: CASSYSRGSYEQYF.

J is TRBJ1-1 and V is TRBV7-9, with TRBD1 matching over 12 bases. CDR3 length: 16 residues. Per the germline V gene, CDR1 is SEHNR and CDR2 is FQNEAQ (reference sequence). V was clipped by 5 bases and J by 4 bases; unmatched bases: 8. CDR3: CASSGGTGGLGTEAFF. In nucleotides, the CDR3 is TGTGCCAGCAGCGGTGGGACAGGGGGCCTGGGCACTGAAGCTTTCTTT.

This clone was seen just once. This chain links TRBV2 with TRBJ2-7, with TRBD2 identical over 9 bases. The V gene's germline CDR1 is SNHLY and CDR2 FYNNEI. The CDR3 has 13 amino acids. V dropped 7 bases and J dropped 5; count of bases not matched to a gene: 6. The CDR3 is CASIGSGRNEQYF. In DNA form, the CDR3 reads TGTGCCAGCATCGGAAGCGGGAGGAACGAGCAGTACTTC.

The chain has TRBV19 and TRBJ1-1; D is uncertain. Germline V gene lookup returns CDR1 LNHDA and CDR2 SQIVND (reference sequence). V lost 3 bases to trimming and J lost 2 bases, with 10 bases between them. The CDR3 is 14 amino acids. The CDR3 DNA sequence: TGTGCCAGTAGTATCGGGCCTCTCAACACTGAAGCTTTCTTT. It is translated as CASSIGPLNTEAFF.

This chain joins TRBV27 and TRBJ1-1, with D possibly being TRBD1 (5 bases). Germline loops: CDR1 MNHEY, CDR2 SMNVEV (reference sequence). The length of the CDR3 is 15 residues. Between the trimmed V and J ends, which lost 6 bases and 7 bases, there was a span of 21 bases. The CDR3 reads CASSTLDSQNGEAFF. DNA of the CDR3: TGTGCCAGCAGCACCCTCGACAGCCAGAACGGTGAAGCTTTCTTT.